This T cell receptor (beta chain) was sequenced in a study of shared clonotypes between healthy human individuals. Whole-study context: A couple of women and a few men aged 18 to 49 made up the donors.

Findings and caveats of the study: A few donors had 4% to 5% of their naive CD4 clonotypes in common.

CDR3 length: 11 amino acids. Germline V lookup: CDR1 GTSNPN, CDR2 SVGIG (reference sequence). About this clone itself: Antigen: not known. The junction does not match germline at one end; this may be a read error.

Deep level was the assay's run setting. Assay used: immunoSEQ multiplex PCR; TCRdb lists only in-frame clones, some missing. The sample yields some 2.4 million clones, 80% to 95% seen once. The receptor was isolated from a man between 18 and 35 years old in good health. Some clones in this sample may be carry-over from other donors' samples. The sequenced sample consisted of naive CD4+ T cells from PBMCs. The subset denotes: CD45RA+ positively selected. V usage is TRBV30 and J usage is TRBJ2-1; 10 bases fit TRBD1. CDR3: CGTGAYNEQFF. The CDR3 DNA is TGCGGGACAGGGGCATACAATGAGCAGTTCTTC.